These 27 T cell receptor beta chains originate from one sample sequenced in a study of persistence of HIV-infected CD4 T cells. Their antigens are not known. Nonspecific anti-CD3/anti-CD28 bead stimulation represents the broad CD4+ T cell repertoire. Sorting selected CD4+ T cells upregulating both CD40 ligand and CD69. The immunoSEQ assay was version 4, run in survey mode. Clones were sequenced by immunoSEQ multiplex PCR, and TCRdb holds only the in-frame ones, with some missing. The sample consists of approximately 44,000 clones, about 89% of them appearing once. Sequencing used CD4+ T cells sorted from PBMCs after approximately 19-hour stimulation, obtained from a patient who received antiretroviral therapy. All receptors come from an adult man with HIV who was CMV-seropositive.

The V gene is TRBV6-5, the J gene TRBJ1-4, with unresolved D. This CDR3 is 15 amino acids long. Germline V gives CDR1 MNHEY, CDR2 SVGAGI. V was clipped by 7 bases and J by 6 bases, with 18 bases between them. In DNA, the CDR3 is TGTGCCAGCACCGAACCCGGCCGTGGGGATGAAAAACTGTTTTTT. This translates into CASTEPGRGDEKLFF.

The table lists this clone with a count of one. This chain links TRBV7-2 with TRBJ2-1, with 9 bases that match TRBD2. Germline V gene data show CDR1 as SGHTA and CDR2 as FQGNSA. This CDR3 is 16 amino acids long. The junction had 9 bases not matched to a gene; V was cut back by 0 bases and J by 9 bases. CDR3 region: CASSLALSGGHGEQFF. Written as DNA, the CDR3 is TGTGCCAGCAGCTTAGCGCTTAGCGGGGGTCACGGTGAGCAGTTCTTC.

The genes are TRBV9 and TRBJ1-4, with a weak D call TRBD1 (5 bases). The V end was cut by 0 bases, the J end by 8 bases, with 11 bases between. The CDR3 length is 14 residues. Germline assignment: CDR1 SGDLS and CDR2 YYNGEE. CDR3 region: CASSVEGFGEKLFF. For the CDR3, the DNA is TGTGCCAGCAGCGTAGAGGGGTTTGGAGAAAAACTGTTTTTT.

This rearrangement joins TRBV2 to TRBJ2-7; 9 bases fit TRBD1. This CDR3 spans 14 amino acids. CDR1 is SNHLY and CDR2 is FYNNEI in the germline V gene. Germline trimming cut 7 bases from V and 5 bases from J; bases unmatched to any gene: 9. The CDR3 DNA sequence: TGTGCCAGCAAGGTAGGGGACAGGGTCCACGAGCAGTACTTC. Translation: CASKVGDRVHEQYF.

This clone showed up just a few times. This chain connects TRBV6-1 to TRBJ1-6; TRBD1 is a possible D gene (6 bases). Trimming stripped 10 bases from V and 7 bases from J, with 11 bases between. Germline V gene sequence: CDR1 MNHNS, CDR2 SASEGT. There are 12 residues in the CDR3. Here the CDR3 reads CATRTANSPLHF. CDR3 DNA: TGTGCCACTAGGACAGCCAATTCACCCCTCCACTTT.

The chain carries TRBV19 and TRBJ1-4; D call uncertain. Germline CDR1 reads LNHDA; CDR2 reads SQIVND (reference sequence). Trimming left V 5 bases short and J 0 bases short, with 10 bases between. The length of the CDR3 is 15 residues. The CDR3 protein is CASSFGRTTNEKLFF. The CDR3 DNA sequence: TGTGCCAGTAGTTTCGGACGGACAACTAATGAAAAACTGTTTTTT.

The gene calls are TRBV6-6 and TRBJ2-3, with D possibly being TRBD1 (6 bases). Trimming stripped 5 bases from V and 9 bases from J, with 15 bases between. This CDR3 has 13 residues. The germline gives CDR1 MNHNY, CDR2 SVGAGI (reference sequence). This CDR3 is CASSRGQSVTQYF. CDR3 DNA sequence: TGTGCCAGCAGTCGAGGACAGTCAGTGACGCAGTATTTT.

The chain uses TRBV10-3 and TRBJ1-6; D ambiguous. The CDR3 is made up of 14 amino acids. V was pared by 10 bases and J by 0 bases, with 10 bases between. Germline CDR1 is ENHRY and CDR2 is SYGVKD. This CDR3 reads CATLESSYNSPLHF. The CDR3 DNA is TGTGCCACCTTGGAGAGCTCCTATAATTCACCCCTCCACTTT.

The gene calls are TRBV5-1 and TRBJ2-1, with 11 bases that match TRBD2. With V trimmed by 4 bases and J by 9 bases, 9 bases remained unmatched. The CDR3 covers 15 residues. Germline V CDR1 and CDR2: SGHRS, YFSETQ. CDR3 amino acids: CASSRPLAGVGEQFF. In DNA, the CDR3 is TGCGCCAGCAGCCGCCCACTAGCGGGGGTAGGTGAGCAGTTCTTC. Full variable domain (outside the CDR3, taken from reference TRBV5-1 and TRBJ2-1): KAGVTQTPRYLIKTRGQQVTLSCSPISGHRSVSWYQQTPGQGLQFLFEYFSETQRNKGNFPGRFSGRQFSNSRSEMNVSTLELGDSALYLCASSRPLAGVGEQFFGPGTRLTVL.

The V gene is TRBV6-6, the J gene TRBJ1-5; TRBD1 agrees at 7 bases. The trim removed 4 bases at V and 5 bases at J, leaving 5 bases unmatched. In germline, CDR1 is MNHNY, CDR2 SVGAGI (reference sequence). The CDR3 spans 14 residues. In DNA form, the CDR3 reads TGTGCCAGCAGTTTACAGGGGTTTGATCAGCCCCAGCATTTT. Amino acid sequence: CASSLQGFDQPQHF.

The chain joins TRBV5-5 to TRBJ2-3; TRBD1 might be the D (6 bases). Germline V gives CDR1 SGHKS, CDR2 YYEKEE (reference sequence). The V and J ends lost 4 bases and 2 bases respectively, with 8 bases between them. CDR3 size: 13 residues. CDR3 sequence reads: CASSGTHTDTQYF. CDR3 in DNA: TGTGCCAGCAGCGGGACACACACAGATACGCAGTATTTT. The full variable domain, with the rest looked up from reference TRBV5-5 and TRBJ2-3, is DAGVTQSPTHLIKTRGQQVTLRCSPISGHKSVSWYQQVLGQGPQFIFQYYEKEERGRGNFPDRFSARQFPNYSSELNVNALLLGDSALYLCASSGTHTDTQYFGPGTRLTVL.

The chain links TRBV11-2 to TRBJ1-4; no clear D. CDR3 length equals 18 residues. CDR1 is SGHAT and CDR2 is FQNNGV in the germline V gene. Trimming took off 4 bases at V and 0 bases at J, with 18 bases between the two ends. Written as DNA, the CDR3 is TGTGCCAGCAGCTCAAAGACGGGGTCCTACGCAACTAATGAAAAACTGTTTTTT. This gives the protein CASSSKTGSYATNEKLFF.

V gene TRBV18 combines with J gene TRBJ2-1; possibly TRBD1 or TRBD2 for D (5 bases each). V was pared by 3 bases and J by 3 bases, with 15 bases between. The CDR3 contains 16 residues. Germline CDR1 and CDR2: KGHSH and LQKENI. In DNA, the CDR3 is TGTGCCAGCTCACCGGGGGAAGGCGATATCTACAATGAGCAGTTCTTC. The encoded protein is CASSPGEGDIYNEQFF.

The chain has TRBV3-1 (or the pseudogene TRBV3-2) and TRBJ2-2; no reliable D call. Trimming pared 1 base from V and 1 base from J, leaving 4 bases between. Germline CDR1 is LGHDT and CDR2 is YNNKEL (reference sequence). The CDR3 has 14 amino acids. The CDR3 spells CASSQGRNTGELFF. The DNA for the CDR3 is TGTGCCAGCAGCCAAGGAAGGAACACCGGGGAGCTGTTTTTT.

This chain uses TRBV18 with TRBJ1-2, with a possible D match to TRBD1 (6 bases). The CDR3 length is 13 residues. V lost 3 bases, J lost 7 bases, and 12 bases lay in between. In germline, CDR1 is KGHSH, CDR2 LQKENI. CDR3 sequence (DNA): TGTGCCAGCTCACCCACAGGGACCAGTGGCTACACCTTC. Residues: CASSPTGTSGYTF.

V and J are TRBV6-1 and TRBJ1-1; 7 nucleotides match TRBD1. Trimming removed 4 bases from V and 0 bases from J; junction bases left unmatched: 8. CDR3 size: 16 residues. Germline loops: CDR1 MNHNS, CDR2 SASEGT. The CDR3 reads CASSGERQGLNTEAFF. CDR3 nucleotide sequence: TGTGCCAGCAGTGGAGAGAGACAGGGACTGAACACTGAAGCTTTCTTT.

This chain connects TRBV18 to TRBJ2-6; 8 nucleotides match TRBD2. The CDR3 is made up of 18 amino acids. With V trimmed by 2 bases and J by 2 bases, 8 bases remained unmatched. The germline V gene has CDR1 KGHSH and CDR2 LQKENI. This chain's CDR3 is CASSPRTPGGTGANVLTF. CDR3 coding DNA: TGTGCCAGCTCACCAAGGACGCCGGGGGGGACTGGGGCCAACGTCCTGACTTTC.

The CDR3 loop reads CASRRQGSSTDTQYF. The CDR3 DNA reads as TGTGCCAGCAGACGGCAAGGGTCTAGCACAGATACGCAGTATTTT. The J gene is TRBJ2-3, the V gene TRBV9; D call uncertain. CDR1 SGDLS and CDR2 YYNGEE come from the germline V gene. The CDR3 has 15 residues. V was pared by 5 bases and J by 0 bases, with 13 bases between.

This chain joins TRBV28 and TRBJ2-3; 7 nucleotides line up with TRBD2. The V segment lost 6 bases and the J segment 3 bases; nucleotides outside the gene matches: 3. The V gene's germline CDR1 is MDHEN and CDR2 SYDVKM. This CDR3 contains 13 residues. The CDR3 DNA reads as TGTGCCAGCAGGGGGGGGAGGACAGATACGCAGTATTTT. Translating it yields CASRGGRTDTQYF. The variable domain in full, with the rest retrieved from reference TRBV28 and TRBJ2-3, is DVKVTQSSRYLVKRTGEKVFLECVQDMDHENMFWYRQDPGLGLRLIYFSYDVKMKEKGDIPEGYSVSREKKERFSLILESASTNQTSMYLCASRGGRTDTQYFGPGTRLTVL.

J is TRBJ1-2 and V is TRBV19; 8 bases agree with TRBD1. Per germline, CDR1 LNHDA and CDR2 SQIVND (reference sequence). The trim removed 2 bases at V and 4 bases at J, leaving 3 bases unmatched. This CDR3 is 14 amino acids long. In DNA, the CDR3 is TGTGCCAGTAGTATACGGACAGGGACCTATGGCTACACCTTC. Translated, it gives CASSIRTGTYGYTF.

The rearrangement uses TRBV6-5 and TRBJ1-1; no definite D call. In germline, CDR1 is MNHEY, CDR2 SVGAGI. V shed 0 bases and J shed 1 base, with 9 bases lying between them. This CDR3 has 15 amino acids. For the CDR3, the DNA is TGTGCCAGCAGTTACTCGATTACGGGGAACACTGAAGCTTTCTTT. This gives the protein CASSYSITGNTEAFF.

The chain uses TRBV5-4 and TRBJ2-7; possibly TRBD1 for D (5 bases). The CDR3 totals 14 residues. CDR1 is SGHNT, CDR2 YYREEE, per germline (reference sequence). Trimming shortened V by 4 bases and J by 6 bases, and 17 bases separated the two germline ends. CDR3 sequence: CASSPDSSTTEQYF. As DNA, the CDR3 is TGTGCCAGCAGCCCCGACAGCTCCACTACCGAGCAGTACTTC.

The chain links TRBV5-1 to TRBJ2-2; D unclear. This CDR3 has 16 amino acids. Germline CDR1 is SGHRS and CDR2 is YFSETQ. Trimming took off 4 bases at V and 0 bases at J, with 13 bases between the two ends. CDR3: CASSSGRIANTGELFF. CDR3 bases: TGCGCCAGCAGCAGTGGCAGGATCGCGAACACCGGGGAGCTGTTTTTT.

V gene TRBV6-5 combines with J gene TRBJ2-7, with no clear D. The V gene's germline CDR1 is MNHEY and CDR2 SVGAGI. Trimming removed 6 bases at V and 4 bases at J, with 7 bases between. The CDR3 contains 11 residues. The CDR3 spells CASRLTYEQYF. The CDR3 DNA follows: TGTGCCAGCAGGCTCACATACGAGCAGTACTTC.

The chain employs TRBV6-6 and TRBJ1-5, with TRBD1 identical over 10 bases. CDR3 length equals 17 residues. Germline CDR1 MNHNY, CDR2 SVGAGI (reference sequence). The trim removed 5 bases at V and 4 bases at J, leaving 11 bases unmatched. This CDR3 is CASSPIGQGGRNQPQHF. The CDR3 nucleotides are TGTGCCAGCAGTCCCATCGGACAGGGGGGCCGTAATCAGCCCCAGCATTTT.

The CDR3 DNA reads as TGTGCCAGCAGCCCATGGACAGGGGAAGAGCAGTTCTTC. It is translated as CASSPWTGEEQFF. J is TRBJ2-1 and V is TRBV5-8; 9 bases align to TRBD1. The CDR3 spans 13 residues. V was clipped by 4 bases and J by 10 bases; unmatched bases: 6. Germline CDR1 and CDR2: SGHTS and YDEGEE.

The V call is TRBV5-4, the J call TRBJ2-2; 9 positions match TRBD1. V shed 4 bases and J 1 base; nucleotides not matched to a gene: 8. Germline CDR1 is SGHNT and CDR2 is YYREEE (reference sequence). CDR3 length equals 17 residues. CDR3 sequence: CASSHLTGGQNTGELFF. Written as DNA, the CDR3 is TGTGCCAGCAGCCACCTAACAGGGGGCCAGAACACCGGGGAGCTGTTTTTT.